This T cell receptor (beta chain) appears in the sequencing data of a study of response to subunit inactivated influenza vaccine. The study's findings and limits: Researchers suggested that each seasonal influenza vaccination recruits few new T cells.

In TCRdb, the RT-PCR reads were re-called with MiXCR into one record per CDR3 protein. This sample has approximately 480,000 distinct CDR3 sequences, with about a tenth found just once. Concerning this clonotype: Its antigen is unidentified.

Germline assignment: CDR1 SGHRS and CDR2 YFSETQ. The germline V and J ends were trimmed by 7 bases and 0 bases, with 11 bases remaining between them. CDR3 size: 15 residues. This TCR was recovered from a man aged 50 to 59 who received an inactivated influenza vaccine. This chain connects TRBV5-1 to TRBJ2-6, with D unresolved. The sample consisted of PBMCs from blood, taken roughly 48 days after vaccination. The CDR3 reads CASLDGVSGANVLTF. Written as DNA, the CDR3 is TGCGCCAGCCTTGATGGGGTCTCTGGGGCCAACGTCCTGACTTTC.